The 29 T cell receptor beta chains below come from one sample, sequenced in a study of cytomegalovirus exposure and HLA in healthy donors. A multiplex PCR was run with 60 Vbeta primers and 13 Jbeta primers. Profiling relied on immunoSEQ multiplex PCR, and the TCRdb table lists in-frame clones only, not all of them. The repertoire holds 140,000 to 150,000 clones, with roughly three quarters as singletons. The sample was PBMCs. The receptors here all came from a woman aged 40 to 49 in good health and CMV-seropositive.

The V and J genes are TRBV10-3 and TRBJ2-3, with unresolved D. Germline V gene sequence: CDR1 ENHRY, CDR2 SYGVKD. The V end lost 2 bases, the J end lost 1 base, and 10 bases lay between the germline ends. The length of the CDR3 is 15 residues. The CDR3 DNA reads TGTGCCATCAGTGAGAGAGATTTAGGCACAGATACGCAGTATTTT. It is translated as CAISERDLGTDTQYF.

V gene TRBV18 combines with J gene TRBJ2-5; maybe TRBD2 (6 bases). Judging by the DNA end, TRBJ2-7 fits better; the J call may be wrong. The germline gives CDR1 KGHSH, CDR2 LQKENI. The CDR3 covers 13 residues. In nucleotides, the CDR3 is TGTGCCAGCTGGGGTCCGGGGGAAGGCGAGCAGTACTTC. Protein product: CASWGPGEGEQYF.

The chain uses TRBV19 and TRBJ2-7; 9 bases map to TRBD1. The CDR3 totals 17 residues. The ends lost 6 bases at V and 4 bases at J; junction bases unmatched: 16. Germline lookup yields CDR1 LNHDA and CDR2 SQIVND (reference sequence). This chain's CDR3 is CASRKTLQQGAAYEQYF. Here the CDR3 DNA reads TGTGCCAGTAGGAAGACCTTACAACAGGGGGCGGCGTACGAGCAGTACTTC. Complete variable domain (other parts from reference TRBV19 and TRBJ2-7): DGGITQSPKYLFRKEGQNVTLSCEQNLNHDAMYWYRQDPGQGLRLIYYSQIVNDFQKGDIAEGYSVSREKKESFPLTVTSAQKNPTAFYLCASRKTLQQGAAYEQYFGPGTRLTVT.

The chain carries TRBV7-9 and TRBJ2-7, with TRBD2 identical over 13 bases. CDR3 length: 18 residues. Germline V CDR1 and CDR2: SEHNR, FQNEAQ (reference sequence). The J segment lost 1 base and the V segment lost 2 bases, leaving 8 bases of the junction unmatched. The CDR3 sequence is CASSLSPTTSGGSYEQYF. Here the CDR3 DNA reads TGTGCCAGCAGCTTATCCCCCACGACTAGCGGGGGGTCCTACGAGCAGTACTTC.

The chain joins TRBV7-9 to TRBJ1-5, with D unclear. Germline V gene data show CDR1 as SEHNR and CDR2 as FQNEAQ (reference sequence). The length of the CDR3 is 13 residues. The V gene lost 3 bases and the J gene lost 6 bases, with 9 bases spanning the gap. This CDR3 is CASSFGGFQPQHF. CDR3 nucleotides: TGTGCCAGCAGCTTTGGCGGGTTTCAGCCCCAGCATTTT. Based on the CDR3 plus reference TRBV7-9 and TRBJ1-5, the full variable domain is DTGVSQNPRHKITKRGQNVTFRCDPISEHNRLYWYRQTLGQGPEFLTYFQNEAQLEKSRLLSDRFSAERPKGSFSTLEIQRTEQGDSAMYLCASSFGGFQPQHFGDGTRLSIL.

The chain recombines TRBV15 with TRBJ2-3; D call uncertain. The length of the CDR3 is 13 residues. V was shortened by 2 bases and J by 1 base, with 4 bases between the two germline ends. Germline assignment: CDR1 LNHNV and CDR2 YYDKDF (reference sequence). CDR3 nucleotides: TGTGCCACCAGCAGACAGGGCACAGATACGCAGTATTTT. This codes for CATSRQGTDTQYF.

V gene TRBV10-2 combines with J gene TRBJ2-5; TRBD1 might be the D (6 bases). Between the trimmed V and J ends, which lost 6 bases and 1 base, there was a span of 18 bases. CDR1 is WSHSY and CDR2 is SAAADI in the germline V gene. CDR3 length: 16 amino acids. As DNA, the CDR3 is TGCGCCAGCAGCACCAGGGGACAAGATACCCAAGAGACCCAGTACTTC. Its protein is CASSTRGQDTQETQYF.

This clone showed up just a few times. J is TRBJ2-3 and V is TRBV6-6; the D gene is possibly TRBD2 (5 bases). The CDR3 consists of 12 residues. Germline V CDR1 and CDR2: MNHNY, SVGAGI (reference sequence). V lost 5 bases to trimming and J lost 4 bases, with 7 bases between them. The CDR3 bases are TGTGCCAGCAGTGCCGGGGCAGATACGCAGTATTTT. Its protein product is CASSAGADTQYF.

This sequence joins TRBV11-2 and TRBJ1-6, with 8 bases matching TRBD1. V was pared by 6 bases and J by 9 bases, with 7 bases of the junction left unmatched. The germline gives CDR1 SGHAT, CDR2 FQNNGV. The length of the CDR3 is 14 residues. This CDR3 reads CASSPGTGASPLHF. CDR3 DNA sequence: TGTGCCAGCAGTCCCGGGACAGGCGCTTCACCCCTCCACTTT. Full variable domain (missing parts from reference TRBV11-2 and TRBJ1-6): EAGVAQSPRYKIIEKRQSVAFWCNPISGHATLYWYQQILGQGPKLLIQFQNNGVVDDSQLPKDRFSAERLKGVDSTLKIQPAKLEDSAVYLCASSPGTGASPLHFGNGTRLTVT.

The chain links TRBV9 to TRBJ1-2; 7 nucleotides line up with TRBD1. Germline V gives CDR1 SGDLS, CDR2 YYNGEE. The CDR3 runs 13 residues. V gave up 1 base and J gave up 7 bases; unmatched junction bases: 4. The DNA for the CDR3 is TGTGCCAGCAGCGTACTTCCAGGGGGTGGCTACACCTTC. It translates to CASSVLPGGGYTF.

CDR3 DNA sequence: TGTGCCAGCCAGGACAGCTTCTCCTATGGCTACACCTTC. This encodes CASQDSFSYGYTF. The chain employs TRBV2 and TRBJ1-2; D is perhaps TRBD1 (6 bases). Trimming stripped 8 bases from V and 4 bases from J, with 14 bases between. The CDR3 is 13 residues long. The germline V gene encodes CDR1 SNHLY and CDR2 FYNNEI.

This clone was picked up a small number of times. The rearrangement links TRBV28 to TRBJ1-2, with a weak D call TRBD1 (6 bases). The germline CDR1 and CDR2 sequences are MDHEN and SYDVKM. Trimming took off 5 bases at V and 3 bases at J, with 13 bases between the two ends. This CDR3 region has 14 residues. The CDR3 region has the DNA TGTGCCAGCAGTCCCTCAGGGGCCCACTATGGCTACACCTTC. It encodes CASSPSGAHYGYTF.

Turning to this clone: A read error may produce the germline difference seen at one junction end. The J gene is TRBJ1-2, the V gene TRBV7-9; D remains ambiguous. The CDR3 is made up of 17 amino acids. Germline CDR1 reads SEHNR; CDR2 reads FQNEAQ (reference sequence). CDR3 coding DNA: TGTTCCAGCAGCGAGCGTTTAGAAGCTACTTTCCCCTATGGCTACACCTTC. It codes for CSSSERLEATFPYGYTF.

The CDR3 DNA is TGTGCCAGCAGTACCACAGGGGGCTCGGCTTTCTTT. This gives the protein CASSTTGGSAFF. The chain uses TRBV27 and TRBJ1-1; 9 bases agree with TRBD1. V gave up 5 bases and J gave up 11 bases; unmatched junction bases: 6. The CDR3 covers 12 residues. Germline V gene lookup returns CDR1 MNHEY and CDR2 SMNVEV (reference sequence).

V gene TRBV4-2 combines with J gene TRBJ2-6; D may be TRBD1 (5 bases). This CDR3 has 17 residues. Deletions cut 0 bases from V and 3 bases from J, with 12 bases between. Germline assignment: CDR1 LGHNA and CDR2 YNFKEQ. The CDR3 sequence: CASSQESRQIGANVLTF. As DNA, the CDR3 is TGTGCCAGCAGCCAAGAATCGAGACAGATTGGGGCCAACGTCCTGACTTTC.

This chain links TRBV7-9 with TRBJ2-7; 11 nucleotides agree with TRBD2. V shed 4 bases and J 5 bases; nucleotides not matched to a gene: 1. The germline V gene has CDR1 SEHNR and CDR2 FQNEAQ (reference sequence). The CDR3 length is 13 residues. The CDR3: CASSSSGGHEQYF. The CDR3 DNA reads as TGTGCCAGCAGCTCTAGCGGGGGGCACGAGCAGTACTTC.

The chain recombines TRBV6-5 with TRBJ2-7, with TRBD1 as a possible D gene (6 bases). The CDR3 has 14 amino acids. V was pared by 10 bases and J by 7 bases, with 23 bases between. The germline V gene has CDR1 MNHEY and CDR2 SVGAGI. The CDR3 DNA sequence: TGTGCCACAGCAGGGGACATGTCTCTACGGGAGCAGTACTTC. This translates into CATAGDMSLREQYF.

This clone was seen only once. J is TRBJ1-5 and V is TRBV30, with 8 bases matching TRBD1. V lost 4 bases, J lost 0 bases, and 11 bases stayed unmatched. This CDR3 has 17 residues. CDR1 and CDR2 from the germline V gene are GTSNPN and SVGIG (reference sequence). CDR3 nucleotides: TGTGCCTGGAACGGGGGGACAGGTGATTATAGCAATCAGCCCCAGCATTTT. Its translation is CAWNGGTGDYSNQPQHF.

Comment on this clone: One end of the junction does not line up with germline, which may come from a read error. The gene calls are TRBV7-9 and TRBJ1-2; 7 bases align to TRBD1. Germline loops: CDR1 SEHNR, CDR2 FQNEAQ (reference sequence). The CDR3 has 15 amino acids. The CDR3 sequence: CSSSPDYGQVYGYTF. In nucleotides, the CDR3 is TGTTCCAGCAGCCCAGATTATGGACAGGTCTATGGCTACACCTTC.

This clone was seen once. CDR3 sequence: CASSPPRDRGVWEQFF. The CDR3 DNA follows: TGTGCCAGCAGCCCTCCCCGAGACAGGGGAGTTTGGGAGCAGTTCTTC. The chain combines TRBV2 with TRBJ2-1; 8 nucleotides agree with TRBD1. V lost 6 bases and J lost 10; bases outside the gene matches: 17. This CDR3 is 16 amino acids long. The germline gives CDR1 SNHLY, CDR2 FYNNEI.

This clone came up a few times. The chain recombines TRBV18 with TRBJ2-1; the D is unclear. Germline-derived CDR1 and CDR2 are KGHSH and LQKENI. The V and J ends lost 2 bases and 4 bases respectively, with 9 bases between them. The CDR3 spans 14 residues. Written as DNA, the CDR3 is TGTGCCAGCTCACCAAAGGAGCAGTACAATGAGCAGTTCTTC. It codes for CASSPKEQYNEQFF.

V gene TRBV9 combines with J gene TRBJ2-3, with 7 bases identical to TRBD1. This CDR3 contains 15 residues. J was trimmed by 7 bases and V by 1 base; bases with no gene match: 9. Germline V gives CDR1 SGDLS, CDR2 YYNGEE. The DNA of the CDR3 is TGTGCCAGCAGCGTATCGACAGGGCCCACGAATACGCAGTATTTT. Amino acid sequence: CASSVSTGPTNTQYF.

The genes are TRBV5-1 and TRBJ2-3, with 7 bases that match TRBD2. The CDR3 loop spans 16 amino acids. The trim removed 0 bases at V and 3 bases at J, leaving 7 bases unmatched. Germline CDR1 reads SGHRS; CDR2 reads YFSETQ. The chain's CDR3 is CASSLGGGRQTDTQYF. The DNA of the CDR3 is TGCGCCAGCAGCTTGGGGGGGGGTAGACAGACAGATACGCAGTATTTT.

The rearrangement uses TRBV5-6 and TRBJ2-7, with D possibly matching TRBD1 (6 bases). Germline V gives CDR1 SGHDT, CDR2 YYEEEE. The CDR3 runs 14 residues. V was clipped by 1 base and J by 7 bases, with 15 bases between them. The CDR3 here is CASSLQGSPWEQYF. The CDR3 DNA reads as TGTGCCAGCAGCTTGCAGGGGTCCCCTTGGGAGCAGTACTTC.

This sequence joins TRBV19 and TRBJ2-7; D is perhaps TRBD2 (5 bases). The CDR3 sequence is 15 residues long. V was cut by 3 bases and J by 0 bases, with 12 bases left in between. Germline V lookup: CDR1 LNHDA, CDR2 SQIVND (reference sequence). The CDR3 sequence: CASSIWTASSYEQYF. The CDR3 region has the DNA TGTGCCAGTAGTATCTGGACTGCGAGCTCCTACGAGCAGTACTTC. Drawing the rest from reference TRBV19 and TRBJ2-7, the complete variable domain is DGGITQSPKYLFRKEGQNVTLSCEQNLNHDAMYWYRQDPGQGLRLIYYSQIVNDFQKGDIAEGYSVSREKKESFPLTVTSAQKNPTAFYLCASSIWTASSYEQYFGPGTRLTVT.

The chain employs TRBV7-2 and TRBJ2-7, with TRBD1 matching 7 bases. V lost 5 bases, J lost 2 bases, and 6 bases stayed unmatched. The CDR3 runs to 14 residues. From germline, CDR1 is SGHTA and CDR2 FQGNSA. DNA for the CDR3: TGTGCCAGCAGCCAATTGACAGGGCCCTACGAGCAGTACTTC. Translation gives CASSQLTGPYEQYF.

The CDR3 DNA is TGTGCCAGCAGCCCGGGGGGGCGGTATAATGCAGATACGCAGTATTTT. It yields the protein CASSPGGRYNADTQYF. This chain uses TRBV5-4 with TRBJ2-3, with 8 bases matching TRBD2. V lost 4 bases to trimming and J lost 4 bases; unmatched junction nucleotides: 11. The CDR3 sequence is 16 residues long. Germline CDR1 SGHNT, CDR2 YYREEE (reference sequence).

The rearrangement joins TRBV5-1 to TRBJ1-4, with D perhaps matching TRBD1 (6 bases). Between the trimmed V and J ends, which lost 5 bases and 6 bases, there was a span of 14 bases. Germline-derived CDR1 and CDR2 are SGHRS and YFSETQ. The CDR3 is 14 amino acids. CDR3 nucleotides: TGCGCCAGCAGTATGCAGGGGCCTGATGAAAAACTGTTTTTT. It specifies CASSMQGPDEKLFF.

The chain uses TRBV5-4 and TRBJ1-6, with a weak D call TRBD1 (5 bases). CDR3 length: 13 amino acids. Looked up from germline, CDR1 is SGHNT and CDR2 is YYREEE (reference sequence). V lost 0 bases to trimming and J lost 8 bases, with 6 bases between them. CDR3 in amino acids: CASSLAGDSPLHF. The DNA for the CDR3 is TGTGCCAGCAGCTTGGCGGGGGATTCACCCCTCCACTTT. The entire variable domain, with the rest obtained from reference TRBV5-4 and TRBJ1-6, is as follows: ETGVTQSPTHLIKTRGQQVTLRCSSQSGHNTVSWYQQALGQGPQFIFQYYREEENGRGNFPPRFSGLQFPNYSSELNVNALELDDSALYLCASSLAGDSPLHFGNGTRLTVT.